This record covers a single T cell receptor (beta chain). Antigen specificity is unknown. With duration under 3 months, ophthalmopathy was active: Clinical Activity Score at least 3, NOSPECS at least 4. Amplified TCR beta CDR3 regions derived from RNA transcripts. TCR CDR3 underwent first-round RT-PCR with the HTBI primer set. MiXCR, run by TCRdb on the multiplex PCR reads, gives a single entry per CDR3 protein. Altogether around 300,000 distinct CDR3 sequences are present, roughly 19% being singletons, with the ten largest covering about 35%. These data originate in a study of T cells in Graves' hyperthyroidism and ophthalmopathy. Findings and caveats of the study: Also found in blood were most expanded thyroid clonotypes above 0.001.

This CDR3 has 15 amino acids. The germline V and J ends were trimmed by 4 bases and 3 bases, with 15 bases remaining between them. The germline gives CDR1 MGHRA, CDR2 YSYEKL. The rearrangement uses TRBV4-1 and TRBJ1-2; a weak D match, TRBD1 (6 bases). The sequence was obtained from a man aged 45 to 65 with Graves' ophthalmopathy. The sequencing input was blood. CDR3 coding DNA: TGCGCCAGCAGCCCCAAAGCAGGGGATTACTATGGCTACACCTTC. It yields the protein CASSPKAGDYYGYTF.